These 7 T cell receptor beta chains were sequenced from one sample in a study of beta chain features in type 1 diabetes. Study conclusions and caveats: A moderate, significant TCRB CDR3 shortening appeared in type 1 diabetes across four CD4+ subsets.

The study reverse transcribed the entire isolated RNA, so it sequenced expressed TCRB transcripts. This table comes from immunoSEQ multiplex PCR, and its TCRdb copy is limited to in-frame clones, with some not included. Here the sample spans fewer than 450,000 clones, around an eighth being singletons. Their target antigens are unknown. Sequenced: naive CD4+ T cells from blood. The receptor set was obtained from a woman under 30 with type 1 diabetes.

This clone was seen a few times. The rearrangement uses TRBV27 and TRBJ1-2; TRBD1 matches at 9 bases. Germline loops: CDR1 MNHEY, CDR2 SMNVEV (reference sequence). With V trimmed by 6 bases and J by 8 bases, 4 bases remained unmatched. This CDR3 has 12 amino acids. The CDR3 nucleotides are TGTGCCAGCAGAATGGGACAGGGCGGCTACACCTTC. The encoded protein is CASRMGQGGYTF.

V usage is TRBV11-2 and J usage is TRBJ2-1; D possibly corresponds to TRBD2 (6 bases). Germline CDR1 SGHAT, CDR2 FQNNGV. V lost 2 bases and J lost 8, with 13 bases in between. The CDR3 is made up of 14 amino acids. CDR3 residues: CASSLIVTGDEQFF. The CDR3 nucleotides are TGTGCCAGCAGCTTAATCGTCACGGGGGATGAGCAGTTCTTC.

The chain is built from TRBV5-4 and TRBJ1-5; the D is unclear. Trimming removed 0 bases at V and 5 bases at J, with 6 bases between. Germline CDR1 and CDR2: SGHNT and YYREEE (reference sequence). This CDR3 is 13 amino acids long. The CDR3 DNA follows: TGTGCCAGCAGCTTGGACACCCATCAGCCCCAGCATTTT. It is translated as CASSLDTHQPQHF.

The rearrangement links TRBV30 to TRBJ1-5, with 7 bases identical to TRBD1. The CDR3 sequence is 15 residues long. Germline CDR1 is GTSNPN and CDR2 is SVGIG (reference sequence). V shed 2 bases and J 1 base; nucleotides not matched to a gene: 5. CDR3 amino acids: CAWSLTGRSNQPQHF. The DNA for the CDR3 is TGTGCCTGGAGTCTGACAGGGAGGAGCAATCAGCCCCAGCATTTT.

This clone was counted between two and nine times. The CDR3 DNA is TGTGCCTGGACCCCAGGCAGGGGCGACTATGGCTACACCTTC. Protein product: CAWTPGRGDYGYTF. The chain couples TRBV30 to TRBJ1-2, with D perhaps TRBD1 (6 bases). V lost 4 bases to trimming and J lost 3 bases, with 15 bases between them. CDR3 size: 14 residues. Germline V lookup: CDR1 GTSNPN, CDR2 SVGIG (reference sequence).

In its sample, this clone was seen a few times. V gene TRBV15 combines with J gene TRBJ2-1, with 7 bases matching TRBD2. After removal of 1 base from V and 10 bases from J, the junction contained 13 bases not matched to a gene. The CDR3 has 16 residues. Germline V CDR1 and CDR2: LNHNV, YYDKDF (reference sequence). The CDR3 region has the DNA TGTGCCACCAGCAGAGTAGGACTAGTAGCCGAATACGAGCAGTTCTTC. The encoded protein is CATSRVGLVAEYEQFF.

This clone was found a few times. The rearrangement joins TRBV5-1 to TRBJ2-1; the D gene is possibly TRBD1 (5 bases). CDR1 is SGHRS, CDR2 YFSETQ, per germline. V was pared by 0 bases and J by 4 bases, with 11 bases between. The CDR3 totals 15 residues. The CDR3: CASSLAPGLYNEQFF. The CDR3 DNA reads TGCGCCAGCAGCTTGGCCCCAGGGCTATACAATGAGCAGTTCTTC.